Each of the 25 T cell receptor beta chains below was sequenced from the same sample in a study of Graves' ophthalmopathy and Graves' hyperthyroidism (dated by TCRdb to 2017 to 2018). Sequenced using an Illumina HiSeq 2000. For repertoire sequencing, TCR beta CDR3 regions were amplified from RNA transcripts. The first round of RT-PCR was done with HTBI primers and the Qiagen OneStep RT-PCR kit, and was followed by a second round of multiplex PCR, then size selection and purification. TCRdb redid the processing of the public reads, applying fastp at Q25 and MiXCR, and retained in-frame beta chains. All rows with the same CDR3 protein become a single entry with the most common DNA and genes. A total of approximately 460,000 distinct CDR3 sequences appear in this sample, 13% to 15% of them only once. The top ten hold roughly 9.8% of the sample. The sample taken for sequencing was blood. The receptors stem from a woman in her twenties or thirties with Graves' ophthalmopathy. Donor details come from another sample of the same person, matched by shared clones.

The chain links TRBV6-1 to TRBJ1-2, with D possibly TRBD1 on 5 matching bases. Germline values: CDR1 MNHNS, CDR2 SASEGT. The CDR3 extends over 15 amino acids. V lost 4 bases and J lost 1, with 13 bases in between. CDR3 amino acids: CASSANSGGNYGYTF. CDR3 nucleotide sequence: TGTGCCAGCAGTGCCAACAGCGGGGGTAACTATGGCTACACCTTC.

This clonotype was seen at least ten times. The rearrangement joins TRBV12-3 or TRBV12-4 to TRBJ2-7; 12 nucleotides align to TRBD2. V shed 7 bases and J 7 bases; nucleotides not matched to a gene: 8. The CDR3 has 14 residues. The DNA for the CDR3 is TGTGCCAGCACCCTACTAGCGGGAGGTCGTGAGCAGTACTTC. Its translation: CASTLLAGGREQYF.

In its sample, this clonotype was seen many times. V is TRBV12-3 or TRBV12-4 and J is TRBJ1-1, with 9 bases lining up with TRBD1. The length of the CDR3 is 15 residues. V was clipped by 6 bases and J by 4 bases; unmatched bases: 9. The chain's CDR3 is CASRGTGTWVTEAFF. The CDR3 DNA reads TGTGCCAGCAGGGGGACAGGGACATGGGTCACTGAAGCTTTCTTT.

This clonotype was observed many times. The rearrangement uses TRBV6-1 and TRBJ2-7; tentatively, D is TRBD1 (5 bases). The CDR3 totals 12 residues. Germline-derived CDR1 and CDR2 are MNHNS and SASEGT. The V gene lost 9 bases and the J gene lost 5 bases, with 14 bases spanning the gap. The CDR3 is CASDSTINEQYF. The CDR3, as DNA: TGTGCCAGTGACAGTACTATCAACGAGCAGTACTTC.

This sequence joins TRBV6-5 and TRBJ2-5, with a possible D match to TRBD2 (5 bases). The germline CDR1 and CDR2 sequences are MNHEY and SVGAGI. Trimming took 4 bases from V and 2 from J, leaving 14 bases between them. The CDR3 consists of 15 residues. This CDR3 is CASSLGFGGQETQYF. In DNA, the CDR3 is TGTGCCAGCAGTTTAGGGTTTGGCGGGCAAGAGACCCAGTACTTC.

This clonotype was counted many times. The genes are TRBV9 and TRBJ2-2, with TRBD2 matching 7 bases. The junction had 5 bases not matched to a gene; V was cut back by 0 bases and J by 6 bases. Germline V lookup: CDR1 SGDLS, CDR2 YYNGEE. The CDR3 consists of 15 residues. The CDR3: CASSVVGRGAGELFF. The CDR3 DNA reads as TGTGCCAGCAGCGTAGTAGGTCGGGGGGCCGGGGAGCTGTTTTTT.

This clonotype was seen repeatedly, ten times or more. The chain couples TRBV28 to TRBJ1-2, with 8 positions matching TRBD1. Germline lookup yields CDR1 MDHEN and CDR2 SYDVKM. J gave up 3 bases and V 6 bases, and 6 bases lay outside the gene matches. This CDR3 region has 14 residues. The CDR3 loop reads CASRTGGGYYGYTF. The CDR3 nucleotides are TGTGCCAGCAGAACAGGGGGGGGGTACTATGGCTACACCTTC.

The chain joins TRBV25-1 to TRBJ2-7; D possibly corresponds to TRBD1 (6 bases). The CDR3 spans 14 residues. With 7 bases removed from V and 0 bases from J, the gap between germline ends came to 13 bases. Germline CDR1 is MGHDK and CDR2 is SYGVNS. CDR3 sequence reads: CASTPRGISYEQYF. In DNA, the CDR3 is TGTGCCAGCACTCCTAGGGGGATCTCCTACGAGCAGTACTTC.

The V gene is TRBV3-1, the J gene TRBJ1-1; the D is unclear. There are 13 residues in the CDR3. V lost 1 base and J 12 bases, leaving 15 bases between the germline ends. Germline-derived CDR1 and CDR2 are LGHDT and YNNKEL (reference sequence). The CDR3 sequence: CASSQGTGWRPFF. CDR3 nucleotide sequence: TGTGCCAGCAGCCAAGGTACGGGATGGAGGCCTTTCTTT.

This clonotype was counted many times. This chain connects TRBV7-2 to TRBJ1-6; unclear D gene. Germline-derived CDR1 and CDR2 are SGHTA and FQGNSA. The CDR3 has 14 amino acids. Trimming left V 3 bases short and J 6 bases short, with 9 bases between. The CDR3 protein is CASSFTQVNSPLHF. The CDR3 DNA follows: TGTGCCAGCAGCTTTACCCAGGTTAATTCACCCCTCCACTTT.

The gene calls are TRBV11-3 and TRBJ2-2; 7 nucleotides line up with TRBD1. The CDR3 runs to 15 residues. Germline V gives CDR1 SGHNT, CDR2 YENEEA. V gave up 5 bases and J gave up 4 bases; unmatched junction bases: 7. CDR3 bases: TGTGCCAGCAGCGGTACAGGGGTATCCACCGGGGAGCTGTTTTTT. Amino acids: CASSGTGVSTGELFF.

CDR3 region: CASSYGGAPYEQYF. The CDR3 coding sequence is TGTGCCAGCAGTTACGGCGGGGCCCCTTACGAGCAGTACTTC. V usage is TRBV6-5 and J usage is TRBJ2-7, with D tentatively TRBD2 (6 bases). Germline V gives CDR1 MNHEY, CDR2 SVGAGI. Trimming took 2 bases from V and 4 from J, leaving 12 bases between them. CDR3 length equals 14 residues.

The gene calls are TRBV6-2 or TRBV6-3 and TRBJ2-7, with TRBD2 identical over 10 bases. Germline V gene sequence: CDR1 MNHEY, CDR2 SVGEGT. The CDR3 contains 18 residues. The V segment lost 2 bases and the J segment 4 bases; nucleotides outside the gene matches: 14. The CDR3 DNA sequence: TGTGCCAGCAGTTACCCGATAGGACGAACTAGCGGGGTTTACGAGCAGTACTTC. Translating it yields CASSYPIGRTSGVYEQYF.

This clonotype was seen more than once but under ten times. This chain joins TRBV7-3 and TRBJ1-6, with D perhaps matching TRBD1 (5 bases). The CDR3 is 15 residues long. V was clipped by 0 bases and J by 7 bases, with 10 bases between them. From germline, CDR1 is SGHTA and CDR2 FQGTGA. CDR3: CASSLTGSGNSPLHF. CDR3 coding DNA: TGTGCCAGCAGCTTAACCGGGTCAGGGAATTCACCCCTCCACTTT.

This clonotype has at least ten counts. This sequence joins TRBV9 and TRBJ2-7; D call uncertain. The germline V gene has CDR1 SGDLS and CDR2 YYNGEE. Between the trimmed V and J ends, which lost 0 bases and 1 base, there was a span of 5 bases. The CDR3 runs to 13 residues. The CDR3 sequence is CASSVAGSYEQYF. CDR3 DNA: TGTGCCAGCAGCGTAGCTGGGTCCTACGAGCAGTACTTC.

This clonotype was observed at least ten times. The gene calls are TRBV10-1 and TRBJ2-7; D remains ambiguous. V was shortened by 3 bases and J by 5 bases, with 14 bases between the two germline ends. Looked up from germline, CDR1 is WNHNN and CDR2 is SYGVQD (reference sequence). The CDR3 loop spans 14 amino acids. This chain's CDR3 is CASSDIGLRDEQYF. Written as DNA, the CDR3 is TGCGCCAGCAGTGACATTGGTCTTCGGGACGAGCAGTACTTC.

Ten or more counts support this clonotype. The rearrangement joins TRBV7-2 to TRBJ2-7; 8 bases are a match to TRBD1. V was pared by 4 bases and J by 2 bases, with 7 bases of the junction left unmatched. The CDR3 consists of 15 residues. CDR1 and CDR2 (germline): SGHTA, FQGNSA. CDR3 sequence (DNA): TGTGCCAGCAGCTCCCGCAGACAGGGGACCTACGAGCAGTACTTC. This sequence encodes CASSSRRQGTYEQYF.

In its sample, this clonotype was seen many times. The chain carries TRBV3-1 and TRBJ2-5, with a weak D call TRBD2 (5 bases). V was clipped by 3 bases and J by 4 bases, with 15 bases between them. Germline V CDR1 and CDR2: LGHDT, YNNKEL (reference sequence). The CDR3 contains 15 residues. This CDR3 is CASSHNLGRGETQYF. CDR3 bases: TGTGCCAGCAGCCACAACCTAGGTCGGGGAGAGACCCAGTACTTC.

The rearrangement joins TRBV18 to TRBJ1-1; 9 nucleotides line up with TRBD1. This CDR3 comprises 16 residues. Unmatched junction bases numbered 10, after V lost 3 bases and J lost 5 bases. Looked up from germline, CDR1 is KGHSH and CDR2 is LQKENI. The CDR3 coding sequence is TGTGCCAGCTCACCCCGGACAGGGGCGAGAGGTACTGAAGCTTTCTTT. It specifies CASSPRTGARGTEAFF.

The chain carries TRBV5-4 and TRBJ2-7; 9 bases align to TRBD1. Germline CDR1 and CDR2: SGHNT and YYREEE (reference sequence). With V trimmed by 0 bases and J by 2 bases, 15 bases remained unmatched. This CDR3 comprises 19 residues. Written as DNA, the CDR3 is TGTGCCAGCAGCTTGGCCGAGGACAGGGGATTCTTTCCCCCCTACGAGCAGTACTTC. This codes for CASSLAEDRGFFPPYEQYF.

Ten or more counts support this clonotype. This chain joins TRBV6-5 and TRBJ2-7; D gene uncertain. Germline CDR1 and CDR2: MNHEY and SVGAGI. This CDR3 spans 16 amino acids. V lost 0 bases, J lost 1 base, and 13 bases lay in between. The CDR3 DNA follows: TGTGCCAGCAGTTACTCGACCATAGATGATTCCTACGAGCAGTACTTC. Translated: CASSYSTIDDSYEQYF.

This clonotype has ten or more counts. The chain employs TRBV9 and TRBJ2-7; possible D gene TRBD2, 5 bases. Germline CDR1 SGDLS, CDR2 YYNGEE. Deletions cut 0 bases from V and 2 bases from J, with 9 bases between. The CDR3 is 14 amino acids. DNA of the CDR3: TGTGCCAGCAGCGTAGGGCTAGCTACCTACGAGCAGTACTTC. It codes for CASSVGLATYEQYF.

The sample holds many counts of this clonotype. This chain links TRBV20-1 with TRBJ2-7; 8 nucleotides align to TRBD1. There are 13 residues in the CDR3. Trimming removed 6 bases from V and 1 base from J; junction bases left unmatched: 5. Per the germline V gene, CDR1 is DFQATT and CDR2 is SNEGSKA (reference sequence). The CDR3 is CSADRGSSYEQYF. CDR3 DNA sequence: TGCAGTGCCGACAGGGGCAGTTCCTACGAGCAGTACTTC.

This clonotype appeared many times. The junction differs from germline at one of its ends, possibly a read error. CDR3 loop: CASSLGGLDTEAFF. CDR3 in DNA: TGTGCCAGCAGCTTAGGCGGACTGGACACTGAAGCTTTCTTT. The rearrangement links TRBV12-3 or TRBV12-4 to TRBJ1-1; no clear D. This CDR3 is built from 14 residues.

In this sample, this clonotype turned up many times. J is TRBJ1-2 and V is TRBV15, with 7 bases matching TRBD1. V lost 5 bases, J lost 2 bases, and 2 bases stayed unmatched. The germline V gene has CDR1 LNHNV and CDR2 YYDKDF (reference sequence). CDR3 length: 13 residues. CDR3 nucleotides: TGTGCCACCAGCTCGGACAGGAACTATGGCTACACCTTC. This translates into CATSSDRNYGYTF.